A single sample is the source of the 6 T cell receptor beta chains below, sequenced in a study of blood T cell repertoires in COVID-19 (dated by TCRdb to 2020 to 2022). Library construction relied on the immunoSEQ multiplex PCR assay. In TCRdb, the immuneACCESS table is reduced to in-frame sequences with V and J assigned. These tables do not hold every clone; where another copy was compared, an unresolved V gene accounts for under half, and the others remain unexplained. This sample comprises about 44,000 clones, about 90% of them detected only once. Around 25% of the sample is in the top ten clones. The sample taken for sequencing was peripheral blood. Receptors were obtained from a woman aged 80 or over in a cohort sampled during active or convalescent COVID-19.

The V gene is TRBV10-2, the J gene TRBJ2-7; the match to TRBD1 covers 9 bases. V lost 3 bases, J lost 9 bases, and 15 bases stayed unmatched. There are 16 residues in the CDR3. Germline CDR1 is WSHSY and CDR2 is SAAADI. This CDR3 is CASSDPTWDREEGQYF. The CDR3 DNA reads TGCGCCAGCAGTGACCCTACGTGGGACAGGGAAGAAGGGCAGTACTTC.

The chain joins TRBV7-2 to TRBJ1-6, with a weak D call TRBD1 (5 bases). This CDR3 spans 15 amino acids. CDR1 is SGHTA, CDR2 FQGNSA, per germline. The V end was cut by 4 bases, the J end by 9 bases, with 16 bases between. The CDR3 DNA reads as TGTGCCAGCAGCTCCACAGGAACTCGAGGTTCACCCCTCCACTTT. Protein sequence: CASSSTGTRGSPLHF.

V is TRBV5-8 and J is TRBJ1-2; 9 bases align to TRBD1. Germline CDR1 and CDR2: SGHTS and YDEGEE. With 3 bases clipped from V and 3 bases from J, the junction kept 15 bases outside the gene matches. The CDR3 is made up of 18 amino acids. Here the CDR3 reads CASSWEYGTGWFYYGYTF. CDR3 nucleotide sequence: TGTGCCAGCAGCTGGGAATACGGGACAGGGTGGTTCTACTATGGCTACACCTTC.

The chain is built from TRBV5-4 and TRBJ2-3, with D tentatively TRBD1 (6 bases). V dropped 2 bases and J dropped 7 bases, with 17 bases sitting between them. Germline assignment: CDR1 SGHNT and CDR2 YYREEE (reference sequence). CDR3 length equals 15 residues. The CDR3 here is CASSFPGPGDHTQYF. In DNA form, the CDR3 reads TGTGCCAGCAGCTTCCCGGGTCCAGGGGATCATACGCAGTATTTT.

There are a few counts of this clone. The chain is built from TRBV11-2 and TRBJ2-7; 7 nucleotides match TRBD2. This CDR3 has 15 residues. The V gene end was trimmed by 5 bases and the J gene end by 2 bases; junction bases not matched to a gene: 9. Germline CDR1 SGHAT, CDR2 FQNNGV. CDR3 residues: CASSPTGLGAYEQYF. The CDR3, as DNA: TGTGCCAGCAGCCCTACCGGACTAGGGGCCTACGAGCAGTACTTC.

This clone was seen a handful of times. The chain links TRBV6-5 to TRBJ2-1; TRBD1 matches 9 bases. Trimming removed 5 bases from V and 8 bases from J; junction bases left unmatched: 7. Germline V gives CDR1 MNHEY, CDR2 SVGAGI. CDR3 length: 14 amino acids. The CDR3 reads CASSPGTGRYEQFF. For the CDR3, the DNA is TGTGCCAGCAGTCCTGGGACAGGGCGCTATGAGCAGTTCTTC.